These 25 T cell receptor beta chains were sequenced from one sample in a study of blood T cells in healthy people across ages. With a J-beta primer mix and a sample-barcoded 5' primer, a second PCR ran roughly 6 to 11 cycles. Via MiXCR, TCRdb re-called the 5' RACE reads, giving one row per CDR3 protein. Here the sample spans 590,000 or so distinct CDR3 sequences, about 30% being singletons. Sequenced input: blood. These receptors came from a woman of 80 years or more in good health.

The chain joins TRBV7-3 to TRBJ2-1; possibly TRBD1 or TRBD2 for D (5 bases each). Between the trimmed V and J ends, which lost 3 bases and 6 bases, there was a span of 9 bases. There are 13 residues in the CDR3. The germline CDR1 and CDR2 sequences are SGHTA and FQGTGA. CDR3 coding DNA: TGTGCCAGCAGCTTCCGGGACGGCAATGAGCAGTTCTTC. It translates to CASSFRDGNEQFF.

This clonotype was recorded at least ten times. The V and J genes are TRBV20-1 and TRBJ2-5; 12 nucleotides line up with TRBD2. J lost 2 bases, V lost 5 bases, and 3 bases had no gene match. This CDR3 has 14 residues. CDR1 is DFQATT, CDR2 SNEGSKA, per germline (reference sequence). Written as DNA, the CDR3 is TGCAGTGCTGCTAGCGGGGGGGTGCAAGAGACCCAGTACTTC. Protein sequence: CSAASGGVQETQYF.

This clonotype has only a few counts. CDR3 region: CASTEFRGLGNTEAFF. The CDR3 DNA reads TGTGCCAGCACTGAATTTAGGGGTCTGGGGAACACTGAAGCTTTCTTT. The chain joins TRBV6-2 or TRBV6-3 to TRBJ1-1, with D perhaps TRBD1 (5 bases). V was clipped by 7 bases and J by 1 base, with 19 bases between them. The CDR3 has 16 amino acids. Germline loops: CDR1 MNHEY, CDR2 SVGEGT.

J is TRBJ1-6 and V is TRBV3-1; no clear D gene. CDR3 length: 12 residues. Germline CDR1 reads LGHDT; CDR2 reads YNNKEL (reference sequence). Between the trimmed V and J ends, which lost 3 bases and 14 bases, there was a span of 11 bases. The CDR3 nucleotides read TGTGCCAGCAGCCAGGTGGACGGATCCCTCCACTTT. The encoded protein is CASSQVDGSLHF.

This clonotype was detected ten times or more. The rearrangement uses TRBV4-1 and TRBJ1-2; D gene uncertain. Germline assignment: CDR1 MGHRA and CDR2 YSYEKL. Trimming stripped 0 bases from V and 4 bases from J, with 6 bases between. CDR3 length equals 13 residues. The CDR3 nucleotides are TGCGCCAGCAGCCAAGAAAGCGGCTATGGCTACACCTTC. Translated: CASSQESGYGYTF.

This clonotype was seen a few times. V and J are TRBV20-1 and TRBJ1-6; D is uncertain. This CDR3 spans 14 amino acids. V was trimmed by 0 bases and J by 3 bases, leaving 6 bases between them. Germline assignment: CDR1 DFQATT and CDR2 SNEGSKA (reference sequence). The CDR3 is CSAREVVYNSPLHF. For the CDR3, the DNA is TGCAGTGCTAGAGAAGTGGTCTATAATTCACCCCTCCACTTT.

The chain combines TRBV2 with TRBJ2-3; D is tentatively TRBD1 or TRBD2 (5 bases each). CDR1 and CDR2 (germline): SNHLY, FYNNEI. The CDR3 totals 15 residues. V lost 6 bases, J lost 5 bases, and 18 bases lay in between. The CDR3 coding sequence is TGTGCCAGCAGACCGTCCGGGACCTCCGGAGATACGCAGTATTTT. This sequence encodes CASRPSGTSGDTQYF.

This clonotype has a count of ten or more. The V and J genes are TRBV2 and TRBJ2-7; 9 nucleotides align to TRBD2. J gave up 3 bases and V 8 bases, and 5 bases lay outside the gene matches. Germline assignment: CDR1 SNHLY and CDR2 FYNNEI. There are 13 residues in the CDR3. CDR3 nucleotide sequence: TGTGCCAGCGGACTAGCGTCATACTACGAGCAGTACTTC. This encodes CASGLASYYEQYF. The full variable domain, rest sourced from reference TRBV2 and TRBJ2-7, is EPEVTQTPSHQVTQMGQEVILRCVPISNHLYFYWYRQILGQKVEFLVSFYNNEISEKSEIFDDQFSVERPDGSNFTLKIRSTKLEDSAMYFCASGLASYYEQYFGPGTRLTVT.

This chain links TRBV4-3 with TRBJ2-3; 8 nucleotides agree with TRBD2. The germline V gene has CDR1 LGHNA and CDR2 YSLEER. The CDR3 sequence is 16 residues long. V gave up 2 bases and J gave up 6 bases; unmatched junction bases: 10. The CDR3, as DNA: TGCGCCAGCAGCCAATCTCAACGGGGGGGCTGGGATACGCAGTATTTT. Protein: CASSQSQRGGWDTQYF.

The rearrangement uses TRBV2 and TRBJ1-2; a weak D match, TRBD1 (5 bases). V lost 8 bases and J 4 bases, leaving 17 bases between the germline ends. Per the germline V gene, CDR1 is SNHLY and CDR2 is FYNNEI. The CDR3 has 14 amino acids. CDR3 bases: TGTGCCAGCGGAGCCGGGACTAGAGGCTATGGCTACACCTTC. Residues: CASGAGTRGYGYTF. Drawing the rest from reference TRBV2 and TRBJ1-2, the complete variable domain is EPEVTQTPSHQVTQMGQEVILRCVPISNHLYFYWYRQILGQKVEFLVSFYNNEISEKSEIFDDQFSVERPDGSNFTLKIRSTKLEDSAMYFCASGAGTRGYGYTFGSGTRLTVV.

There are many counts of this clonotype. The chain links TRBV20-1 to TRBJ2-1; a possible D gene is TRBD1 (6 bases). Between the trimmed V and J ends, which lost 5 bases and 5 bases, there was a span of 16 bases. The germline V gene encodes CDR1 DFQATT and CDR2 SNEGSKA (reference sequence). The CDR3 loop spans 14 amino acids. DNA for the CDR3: TGCAGTGCTTCGGGCGGCAGGGGAGACAATGAGCAGTTCTTC. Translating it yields CSASGGRGDNEQFF.

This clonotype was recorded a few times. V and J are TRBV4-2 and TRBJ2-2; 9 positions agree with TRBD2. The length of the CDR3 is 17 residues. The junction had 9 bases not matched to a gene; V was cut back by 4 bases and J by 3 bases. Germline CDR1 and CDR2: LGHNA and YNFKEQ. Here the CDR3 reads CASSPGSAGGHTGELFF. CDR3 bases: TGTGCCAGCAGCCCCGGAAGCGCGGGGGGGCACACCGGGGAGCTGTTTTTT.

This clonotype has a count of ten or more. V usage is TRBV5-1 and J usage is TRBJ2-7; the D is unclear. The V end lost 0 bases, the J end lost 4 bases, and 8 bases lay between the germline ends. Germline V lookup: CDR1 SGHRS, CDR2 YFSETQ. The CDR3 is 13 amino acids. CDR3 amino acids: CASSLGFTYEQYF. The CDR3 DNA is TGCGCCAGCAGCTTGGGATTTACGTACGAGCAGTACTTC.

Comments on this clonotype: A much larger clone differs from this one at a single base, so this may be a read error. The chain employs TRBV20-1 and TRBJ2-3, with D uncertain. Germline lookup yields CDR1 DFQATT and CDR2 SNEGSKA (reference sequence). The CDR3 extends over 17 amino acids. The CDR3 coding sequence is TGCAGTGCTGCCCCCAGGACGTTCGCTTCTGGCACAGATCCGCAGTATTTT. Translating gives CSAAPRTFASGTDPQYF.

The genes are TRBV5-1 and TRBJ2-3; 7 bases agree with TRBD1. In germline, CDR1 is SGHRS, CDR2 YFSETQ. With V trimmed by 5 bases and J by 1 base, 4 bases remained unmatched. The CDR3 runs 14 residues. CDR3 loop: CASSTGQRTDTQYF. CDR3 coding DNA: TGCGCCAGCAGTACGGGACAGCGCACAGATACGCAGTATTTT.

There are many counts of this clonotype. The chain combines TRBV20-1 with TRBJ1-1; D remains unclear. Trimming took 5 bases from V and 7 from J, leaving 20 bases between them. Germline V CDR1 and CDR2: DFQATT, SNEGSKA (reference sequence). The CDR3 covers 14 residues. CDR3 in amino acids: CSAPKPGTLHEAFF. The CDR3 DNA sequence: TGCAGTGCTCCTAAACCGGGAACCCTCCATGAAGCTTTCTTT.

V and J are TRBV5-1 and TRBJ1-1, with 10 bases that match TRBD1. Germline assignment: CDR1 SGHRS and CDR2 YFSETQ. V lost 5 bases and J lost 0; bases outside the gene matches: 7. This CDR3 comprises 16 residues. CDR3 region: CASSPGTGVMNTEAFF. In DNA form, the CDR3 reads TGCGCCAGCAGTCCCGGGACAGGGGTTATGAACACTGAAGCTTTCTTT.

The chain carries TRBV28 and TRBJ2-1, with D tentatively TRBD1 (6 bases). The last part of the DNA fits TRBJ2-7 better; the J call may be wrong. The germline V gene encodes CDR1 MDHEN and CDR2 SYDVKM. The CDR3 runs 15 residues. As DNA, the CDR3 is TGTGCCAGCAGTTTTAGGATGGACAGCTACAATGAGCAGTACTTC. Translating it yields CASSFRMDSYNEQYF.

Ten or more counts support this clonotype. CDR3: CAWSAGLAGYEQYF. The CDR3, as DNA: TGTGCCTGGAGTGCCGGACTAGCGGGTTACGAGCAGTACTTC. The chain uses TRBV30 and TRBJ2-7, with 11 bases lining up with TRBD2. V was clipped by 1 base and J by 4 bases; unmatched bases: 3. The CDR3 runs 14 residues. Germline CDR1 is GTSNPN and CDR2 is SVGIG (reference sequence).

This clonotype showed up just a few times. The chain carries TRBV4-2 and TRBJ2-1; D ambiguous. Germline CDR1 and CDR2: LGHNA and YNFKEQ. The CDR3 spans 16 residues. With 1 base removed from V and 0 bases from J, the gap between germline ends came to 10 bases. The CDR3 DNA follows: TGTGCCAGCAGCCAAGGTATCAGCAGCTCCTACAATGAGCAGTTCTTC. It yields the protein CASSQGISSSYNEQFF.

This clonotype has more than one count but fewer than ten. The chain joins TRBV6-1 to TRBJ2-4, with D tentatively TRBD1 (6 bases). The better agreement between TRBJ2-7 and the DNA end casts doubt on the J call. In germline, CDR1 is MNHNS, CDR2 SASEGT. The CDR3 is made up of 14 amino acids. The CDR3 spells CASSEAGQTYEQYF. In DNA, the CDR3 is TGTGCCAGCAGTGAGGCCGGACAGACATACGAGCAGTACTTC.

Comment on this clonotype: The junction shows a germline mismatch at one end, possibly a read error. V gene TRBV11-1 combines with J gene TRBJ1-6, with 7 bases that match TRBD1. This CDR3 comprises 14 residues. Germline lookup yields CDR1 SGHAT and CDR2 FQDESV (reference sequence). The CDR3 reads CASSSTGYNLPLHF. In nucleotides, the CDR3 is TGTGCCAGCAGCTCGACAGGGTATAATTTACCCCTCCACTTT.

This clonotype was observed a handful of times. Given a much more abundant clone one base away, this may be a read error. CDR3 loop: CSASPGQGSSYNEQFF. As DNA, the CDR3 is TGCAGTGCTAGTCCTGGACAGGGCAGCTCCTACAATGAGCAGTTCTTC. V is TRBV20-1 and J is TRBJ2-1, with 8 positions matching TRBD1. Germline V gene lookup returns CDR1 DFQATT and CDR2 SNEGSKA (reference sequence). The CDR3 has 16 residues. The V segment lost 3 bases and the J segment 0 bases; nucleotides outside the gene matches: 7.

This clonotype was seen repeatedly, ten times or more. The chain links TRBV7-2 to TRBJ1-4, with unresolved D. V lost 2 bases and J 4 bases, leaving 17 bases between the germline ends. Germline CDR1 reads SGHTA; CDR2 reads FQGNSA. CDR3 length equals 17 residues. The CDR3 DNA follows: TGTGCCAGCAGCTTACATGGGTTCCGGGTCGGTAATGAAAAACTGTTTTTT. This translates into CASSLHGFRVGNEKLFF.

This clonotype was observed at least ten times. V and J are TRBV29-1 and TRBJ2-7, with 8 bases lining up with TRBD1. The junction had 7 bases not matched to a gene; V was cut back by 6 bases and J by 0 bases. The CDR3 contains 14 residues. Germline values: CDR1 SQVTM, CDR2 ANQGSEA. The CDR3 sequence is CSVQRTGSSYEQYF. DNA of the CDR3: TGCAGCGTCCAACGGACAGGGAGCTCCTACGAGCAGTACTTC.